This TCR beta chain was recovered during a study of blood T cell repertoires in COVID-19. At the level of the study: COVID-19 samples collected from the United States, Italy and Spain covered acute and convalescent phases. Sample material is recorded as cDNA or gDNA derived from T cells, B-cell-depleted T cells, or PBMCs.

Looked up from germline, CDR1 is MDHEN and CDR2 is SYDVKM. The V end was cut by 3 bases, the J end by 4 bases, with 9 bases between. The CDR3 loop spans 13 amino acids. Original handling: Cell counts per sample came from amplifying reference gene primers. Profiling relied on immunoSEQ multiplex PCR, and the TCRdb table lists in-frame clones only, not all of them. That table furnishes V, J and clone size, whereas the DNA furnished D and trimming. The table includes 65,000 to 90,000 clones, over 80% detected once. This TCR was sampled from an elderly man with active or convalescent COVID-19. Sequenced material: peripheral blood. This chain connects TRBV28 to TRBJ1-2; no clear D. CDR3 nucleotides: TGTGCCAGCAGTTTCCCCCGACTCTATGGCTACACCTTC. Amino acids: CASSFPRLYGYTF.